Listed below are T cell receptor beta chains from one sample, sequenced in a study of STAT3 mutations in large granular lymphocyte leukemia. Assay used: immunoSEQ multiplex PCR; TCRdb lists only in-frame clones, some missing. The sample lists more than 4,500 clones, over 70% occurring once. Sequenced: peripheral blood mononuclear cells. These receptors came from a man aged 35 to 55 with T-cell large granular lymphocyte leukemia. Some clones in this sample may be carry-over from other donors' samples. CDR3s include the opening cysteine and the closing phenylalanine or tryptophan. D genes are given only for firm matches. The size field is filled for only some rows; it gives once, few, many or a size class.

CDR3 DNA | CDR3 protein | J gene | V gene | D gene | clone size | CDR3 length
TGTGCCAGCAGCCAGGGACAGGTGAACTATGGCTACACCTTC | CASSQGQVNYGYTF | TRBJ1-2 | TRBV7-9 | TRBD1 | . | 14
TGTGCCACCAGCAGGTCTCGGGGAAGCGGGGTACTATCTTTTGAGCAGTTCTTC | CATSRSRGSGVLSFEQFF | TRBJ2-1 | TRBV15 | TRBD2 | . | 18
TGCGCCAGCAGCCAAGACACTTCCCGTGGGACGCAGTATTTT | CASSQDTSRGTQYF | TRBJ2-3 | TRBV4-3 | . | . | 14
TGTGCCAGCAGTTTCAGCGACAGGGGGAGTTTTACAGATACGCAGTATTTT | CASSFSDRGSFTDTQYF | TRBJ2-3 | TRBV28 | TRBD1 | . | 17
TGTGCCAGCAGTGACTTCGCGGGAGGGCCCTACGAGCAGTACTTC | CASSDFAGGPYEQYF | TRBJ2-7 | TRBV6-1 | TRBD2 | once | 15
TGTGCCAGCAGCTTGGTGGACAGCAATGAAAAACTGTTTTTT | CASSLVDSNEKLFF | TRBJ1-4 | TRBV5-6 | . | . | 14
TGTGCCTGGAGTGTACCTGGCGAAGCCAACTATGGCTACACCTTC | CAWSVPGEANYGYTF | TRBJ1-2 | TRBV30 | . | . | 15
TGTGCCAGCACCCCCGTCCTGGGGTGGGATACCGGGGCCAACGTCCTGACTTTC | CASTPVLGWDTGANVLTF | TRBJ2-6 | TRBV27 | . | few | 18
TGTGCCAGAAGCTTCCCGGGACAGGGTTCCACTAATGAAAAACTGTTTTTT | CARSFPGQGSTNEKLFF | TRBJ1-4 | TRBV5-3 | TRBD1 | . | 17
TGCGCCAGCAGCCCGGGGACTAGCGGGAACACAGATACGCAGTATTTT | CASSPGTSGNTDTQYF | TRBJ2-3 | TRBV5-1 | TRBD2 | once | 16
TGTGCCAGCAGCCCGGCAGCGGTCAATGAAAAACTGTTTTTT | CASSPAAVNEKLFF | TRBJ1-4 | TRBV6-5 | . | . | 14
TGTGCCAGCAGCTCAGGGGTTAGGAACACTGAAGCTTTCTTT | CASSSGVRNTEAFF | TRBJ1-1 | TRBV9 | . | few | 14
TGTGCCAGCAGCCCCGGAGCCGGTGAGCAGTTCTTC | CASSPGAGEQFF | TRBJ2-1 | TRBV5-4 | . | . | 12
TGTGCCACCAGCCCGGGGACAACCTCTGGAAACACCATATATTTT | CATSPGTTSGNTIYF | TRBJ1-3 | TRBV15 | . | . | 15
TGTGCCAGCAGTGAGGGGACAGGGTATTCCTACGAGCAGTACTTC | CASSEGTGYSYEQYF | TRBJ2-7 | TRBV2 | TRBD1 | few | 15
TGTGCCAGCAGAGGGTCAGGGGGTAGCTATGGCTACACCTTC | CASRGSGGSYGYTF | TRBJ1-2 | TRBV27 | TRBD1 | few | 14
TGTGCCAGTAGTCCAGAGAGGGACGTGGGCAGTGATACGCAGTATTTT | CASSPERDVGSDTQYF | TRBJ2-3 | TRBV19 | . | . | 16
TGCGCCAGCAGCTTGTCAGGGGCGAACACTGAAGCTTTCTTT | CASSLSGANTEAFF | TRBJ1-1 | TRBV5-1 | . | . | 14
TGTGCCAGCAGCTCAAGGCCCTCCTACGAGCAGTACTTC | CASSSRPSYEQYF | TRBJ2-7 | TRBV7-2 | . | . | 13
TGTGCCAGCAGCATTAGCGGGAGGAGCACAGATACGCAGTATTTT | CASSISGRSTDTQYF | TRBJ2-3 | TRBV7-8 | TRBD2 | . | 15
TGTGCCAGCAGCCAAGACGGATTGAGCGGGAGCCCCCTCTTCGGGGAGCAGTTCTTC | CASSQDGLSGSPLFGEQFF | TRBJ2-1 | TRBV14 | TRBD2 | . | 19
TGCGCCAGCAGCTCGGGACAGGGGGAAAACAATGAGCAGTTCTTC | CASSSGQGENNEQFF | TRBJ2-1 | TRBV5-1 | TRBD1 | . | 15
TGTGCCAGCAGCGTCGCGGAGCTAAGGGAGCAGTACTTC | CASSVAELREQYF | TRBJ2-7 | TRBV6-6 | . | . | 13
TGTGCCAGCAGCTTAGGCGCCCTCGGCAGGAAGAATGAGCAGTTCTTC | CASSLGALGRKNEQFF | TRBJ2-1 | TRBV7-9 | . | once | 16
TGTGCCAGCAGCTTACCGGGGAACTATGGCTACACCTTC | CASSLPGNYGYTF | TRBJ1-2 | TRBV7-2 | . | . | 13
TGCGCCAGCAGCGGCAAGCGGGAGGGCCCTGTTGAGCAGTTCTTC | CASSGKREGPVEQFF | TRBJ2-1 | TRBV5-1 | TRBD2 | . | 15
TGCGCCAGCAGCCCTGGGACAGGCAACACTGAAGCTTTCTTT | CASSPGTGNTEAFF | TRBJ1-1 | TRBV5-1 | TRBD1 | . | 14